Sequencing of this T cell receptor beta chain was carried out in a study of CD8+CD57+ T cells in acquired aplastic anemia. Whole-study context: Isolated CD4+ and CD8+ cells, once sorted, yielded DNA averaging about 3 ug.

The trim removed 3 bases at V and 0 bases at J, leaving 7 bases unmatched. The CDR3 extends over 17 amino acids. The germline V gene has CDR1 MGHDK and CDR2 SYGVNS. On this clonotype: Antigen unknown.

General study findings and limits: Patients had around 30 CD8+ CDR3 sequences in common with controls (the shared set).

It was genomic DNA that served as the template for profiling TCR beta VDJ and CDR3. TCRdb re-called the reads through MiXCR, storing one row per CDR3 protein. The data contain about 180,000 distinct CDR3 sequences, roughly 60% of them singletons. Sequenced patients had shown CD8+CD57+ cell expansion by flow cytometry. The receptor comes from a human donor with aplastic anemia. This chain uses TRBV25-1 with TRBJ2-3; TRBD2 matches at 9 bases. Sequencing used sorted CD4+, CD8+, or CD8+CD57+ T cells (not recorded which) from PBMCs. CDR3 nucleotides: TGTGCCAGCAGTGATCGTGCGACTAGCGGAAGCACAGATACGCAGTATTTT. Its protein is CASSDRATSGSTDTQYF.